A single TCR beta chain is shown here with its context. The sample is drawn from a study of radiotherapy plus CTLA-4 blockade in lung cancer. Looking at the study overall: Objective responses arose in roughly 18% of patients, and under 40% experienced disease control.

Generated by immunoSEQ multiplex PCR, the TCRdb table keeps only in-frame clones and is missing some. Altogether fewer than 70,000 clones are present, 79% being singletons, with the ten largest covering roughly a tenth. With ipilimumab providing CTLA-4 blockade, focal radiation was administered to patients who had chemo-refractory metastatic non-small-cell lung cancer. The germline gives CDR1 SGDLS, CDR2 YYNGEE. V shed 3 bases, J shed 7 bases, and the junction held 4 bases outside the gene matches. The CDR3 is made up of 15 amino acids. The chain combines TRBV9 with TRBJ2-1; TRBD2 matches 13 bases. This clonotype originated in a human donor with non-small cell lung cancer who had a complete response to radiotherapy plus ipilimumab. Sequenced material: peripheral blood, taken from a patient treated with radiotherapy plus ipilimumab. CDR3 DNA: TGTGCCAGCAGCGCTGGGACTAGCGGGATGAATGAGCAGTTCTTC. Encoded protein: CASSAGTSGMNEQFF.